The clone carrying this T cell receptor beta chain was seen at least ten times. Its antigen remains unknown. CDR1 is MNHNS and CDR2 is SASEGT in the germline V gene. This CDR3 comprises 13 residues. Trimming took 5 bases from V and 11 from J; bases not matched to a gene: 6. The sample comes from a study of T cells in Graves' hyperthyroidism and ophthalmopathy. Findings and limits, study-wide: Separating ophthalmopathy from stable hyperthyroidism was achieved by a 13 V-J model. Most thyroid clonotypes expanded above 0.001 were also detected in blood.

What was amplified from RNA transcripts were TCR beta CDR3 regions. RT-PCR in the first round (using the HTBI primer set) targeted the TCR CDR3. One entry per CDR3 protein results from TCRdb running MiXCR on the multiplex PCR reads. The top ten hold 7.7% of the sample, which has some 460,000 distinct CDR3 sequences, around 16% seen once. Sequenced material: blood. The V gene is TRBV6-1, the J gene TRBJ1-4; 9 bases map to TRBD1. The TCR originated in a young woman with Graves' hyperthyroidism. The CDR3 is CASSSRQGEKLFF. The DNA of the CDR3 is TGTGCCAGCAGTTCACGACAGGGGGAGAAACTGTTTTTT.